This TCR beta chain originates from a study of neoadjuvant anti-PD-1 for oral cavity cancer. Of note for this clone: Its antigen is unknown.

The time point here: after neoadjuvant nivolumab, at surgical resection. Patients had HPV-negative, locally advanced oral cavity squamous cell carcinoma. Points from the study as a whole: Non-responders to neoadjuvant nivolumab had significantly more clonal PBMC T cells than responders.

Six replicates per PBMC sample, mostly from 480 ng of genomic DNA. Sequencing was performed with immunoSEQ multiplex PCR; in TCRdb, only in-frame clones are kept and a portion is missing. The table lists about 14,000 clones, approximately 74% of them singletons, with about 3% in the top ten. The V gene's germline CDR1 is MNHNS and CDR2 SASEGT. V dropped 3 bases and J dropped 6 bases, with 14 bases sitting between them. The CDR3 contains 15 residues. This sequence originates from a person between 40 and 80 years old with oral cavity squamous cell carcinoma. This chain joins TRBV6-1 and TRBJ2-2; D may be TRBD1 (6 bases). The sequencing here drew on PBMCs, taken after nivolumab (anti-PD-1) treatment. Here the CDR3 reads CASSDQQGIAGELFF. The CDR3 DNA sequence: TGTGCCAGCAGTGATCAACAGGGAATAGCCGGGGAGCTGTTTTTT.